This T cell receptor (beta chain) comes out of a study of blood T cells in healthy people across ages. A few counts support this clonotype. A J-beta primer mix and a sample-barcoded 5' primer were used in a second PCR of about 7 to 12 cycles. All cDNA molecules were each tagged by a template-switch adaptor with 12 random nucleotides. TCRdb independently ran MiXCR on the 5' RACE reads; one entry per CDR3 protein. The sample contains around 990,000 distinct CDR3 sequences, roughly 24% of which appear only once. The CDR3 runs 16 residues. This sample was shared with a second study, whose subject was T cells of mothers and their children. That work contributes: Every mother produced more than 10 million TCR beta CDR3 reads, whereas every child provided several million.

This chain links TRBV6-7 with TRBJ2-5; unclear D gene. The J call may be in error: the DNA end matches TRBJ2-7 better. TRBV6-7 falls under the ORF class, with uncertain function. The specimen sequenced was blood. This TCR came from a girl aged 2 to 9 in good health. The CDR3 is CASSYSFYRTGCEQYF. The DNA of the CDR3 is TGTGCCAGCAGTTATTCATTCTATAGAACTGGGTGCGAGCAGTACTTC.